These 25 T cell receptor beta chains originate from one sample sequenced in a study of STAT5B mutations in CD4+ large granular lymphocyte leukemia. The method was immunoSEQ multiplex PCR; TCRdb's version includes in-frame clones alone and lacks a portion of them. The repertoire holds 4,000 to 6,000 clones, 80% to 90% seen once, with more than 60% in the top ten. The sequenced material came from PBMCs. These receptors were taken from a man aged 40-49 years with CD4+ T-cell large granular lymphocyte leukemia.

The chain links TRBV6-1 to TRBJ1-1; D remains ambiguous. Trimming removed 1 base at V and 7 bases at J, with 7 bases between. Germline-derived CDR1 and CDR2 are MNHNS and SASEGT. The CDR3 spans 12 residues. As DNA, the CDR3 is TGTGCCAGCAGTGAAGGGGCATTTGAAGCTTTCTTT. Its translation is CASSEGAFEAFF.

The V call is TRBV5-1, the J call TRBJ1-1; D call uncertain. CDR1 is SGHRS and CDR2 is YFSETQ in the germline V gene. The CDR3 length is 13 residues. Deletions cut 4 bases from V and 0 bases from J, with 7 bases between. CDR3 sequence: CASSVTLNTEAFF. The CDR3 coding sequence is TGCGCCAGCAGCGTTACACTGAACACTGAAGCTTTCTTT.

The CDR3 is CASSASGTGWYEQYF. Written as DNA, the CDR3 is TGTGCCAGCAGCGCATCCGGGACAGGGTGGTACGAGCAGTACTTC. The chain joins TRBV11-3 to TRBJ2-7, with 9 bases fitting TRBD1. The CDR3 is made up of 15 amino acids. J lost 4 bases, V lost 5 bases, and 9 bases had no gene match. Germline V lookup: CDR1 SGHNT, CDR2 YENEEA.

The rearrangement uses TRBV2 and TRBJ2-1, with 10 bases matching TRBD2. Germline V gene sequence: CDR1 SNHLY, CDR2 FYNNEI. The CDR3 covers 13 residues. Germline trimming cut 5 bases from V and 10 bases from J; bases unmatched to any gene: 5. The DNA for the CDR3 is TGTGCCAGCAGTCCGCTGACTAGCGGGGAGCAGTTCTTC. Protein: CASSPLTSGEQFF.

The chain links TRBV4-2 to TRBJ2-3; tentative D call: TRBD1 (7 bases). CDR3 length: 17 residues. The germline V gene has CDR1 LGHNA and CDR2 YNFKEQ. V was pared by 4 bases and J by 4 bases, with 21 bases between. The CDR3 DNA reads as TGTGCCAGCAGCCCAAGCCTGAGACAGGGAGGATCAGATACGCAGTATTTT. It yields the protein CASSPSLRQGGSDTQYF.

The chain recombines TRBV13 with TRBJ1-3, with a weak D call TRBD1 (5 bases). Per the germline V gene, CDR1 is PRHDT and CDR2 is FYEKMQ (reference sequence). CDR3 length: 15 residues. Trimming pared 5 bases from V and 0 bases from J, leaving 11 bases between. The CDR3 reads CASSKRDRSGNTIYF. The CDR3, as DNA: TGTGCCAGCAGCAAACGGGACCGCTCTGGAAACACCATATATTTT.

There are a few counts of this clone. The chain is built from TRBV2 and TRBJ2-5; 7 bases line up with TRBD1. Looked up from germline, CDR1 is SNHLY and CDR2 is FYNNEI. CDR3 length equals 15 residues. V lost 6 bases, J lost 0 bases, and 7 bases stayed unmatched. The CDR3 DNA is TGTGCCAGCAGCACCTCCGACAGGGACCAAGAGACCCAGTACTTC. This codes for CASSTSDRDQETQYF.

The chain couples TRBV30 to TRBJ1-5; the D gene is possibly TRBD1 (5 bases). The germline V and J ends were trimmed by 5 bases and 6 bases, with 20 bases remaining between them. Germline V lookup: CDR1 GTSNPN, CDR2 SVGIG (reference sequence). The CDR3 has 15 residues. This chain's CDR3 is CAWSIQGGQIQPQHF. The CDR3, as DNA: TGTGCCTGGTCTATTCAGGGAGGGCAAATTCAGCCCCAGCATTTT.

The chain joins TRBV30 to TRBJ1-5; the D is unclear. The V gene lost 0 bases and the J gene lost 2 bases, with 5 bases spanning the gap. The CDR3 is 13 amino acids. Germline loops: CDR1 GTSNPN, CDR2 SVGIG (reference sequence). CDR3 protein: CAWSVRGNQPQHF. The CDR3 nucleotides are TGTGCCTGGAGTGTACGTGGCAATCAGCCCCAGCATTTT.

This chain links TRBV11-2 with TRBJ2-2, with D perhaps being TRBD1 or TRBD2 (6 bases each). CDR1 is SGHAT, CDR2 FQNNGV, per germline. Trimming stripped 3 bases from V and 5 bases from J, with 16 bases between. The CDR3 length is 16 residues. The CDR3 here is CASSFWSGAGTGELFF. The DNA of the CDR3 is TGTGCCAGCAGCTTCTGGTCGGGGGCTGGTACCGGGGAGCTGTTTTTT. The whole variable domain, remainder taken from reference TRBV11-2 and TRBJ2-2, is EAGVAQSPRYKIIEKRQSVAFWCNPISGHATLYWYQQILGQGPKLLIQFQNNGVVDDSQLPKDRFSAERLKGVDSTLKIQPAKLEDSAVYLCASSFWSGAGTGELFFGEGSRLTVL.

The J gene is TRBJ1-1, the V gene TRBV7-8, with TRBD1 as a possible D gene (5 bases). V was shortened by 2 bases and J by 0 bases, with 10 bases between the two germline ends. The CDR3 has 15 amino acids. CDR1 is SGHVS and CDR2 is FQNEAQ in the germline V gene. CDR3 loop: CASSLKGAMNTEAFF. The CDR3 nucleotides read TGTGCCAGCAGCTTAAAAGGGGCGATGAACACTGAAGCTTTCTTT.

The chain combines TRBV7-6 with TRBJ2-7; the match to TRBD2 covers 11 bases. With 1 base clipped from V and 2 bases from J, the junction kept 4 bases outside the gene matches. Per the germline V gene, CDR1 is SGHVS and CDR2 is FNYEAQ. This CDR3 region has 16 residues. The CDR3 loop is CASSLVLAGEPYEQYF. CDR3 nucleotides: TGTGCCAGCAGCTTAGTACTAGCGGGGGAGCCCTACGAGCAGTACTTC.

The rearrangement joins TRBV6-6 to TRBJ2-1; 7 bases fit TRBD1. Germline V gene lookup returns CDR1 MNHNY and CDR2 SVGAGI (reference sequence). J was trimmed by 9 bases and V by 7 bases; bases with no gene match: 9. CDR3 length: 13 residues. CDR3 nucleotide sequence: TGTGCCAGCAATTCAGGGGGAAGGGGTGAGCAGTTCTTC. Translating gives CASNSGGRGEQFF.

The rearrangement joins TRBV5-1 to TRBJ2-1; maybe TRBD1 (6 bases). The CDR3 has 13 residues. The ends were cut back, 0 bases at V and 6 bases at J, with 7 bases in the middle. Germline CDR1 SGHRS, CDR2 YFSETQ. The CDR3 here is CASSLARGNEQFF. The CDR3 nucleotides are TGCGCCAGCAGCTTGGCCAGGGGCAATGAGCAGTTCTTC.

The chain employs TRBV10-3 and TRBJ1-1, with TRBD1 matching 8 bases. Germline V gene data show CDR1 as ENHRY and CDR2 as SYGVKD. The CDR3 is made up of 12 amino acids. The J segment lost 1 base and the V segment lost 11 bases, leaving 3 bases of the junction unmatched. The CDR3 reads CAAGQGNTEAFF. The CDR3 bases are TGTGCCGCCGGACAGGGGAACACTGAAGCTTTCTTT.

The chain joins TRBV10-3 to TRBJ2-7, with D tentatively TRBD2 (5 bases). The CDR3 is 13 residues long. Trimming cost V 7 bases and J 4 bases, with 14 bases left between them. The germline V gene has CDR1 ENHRY and CDR2 SYGVKD. The CDR3, as DNA: TGTGCCATCACCGACGGGGAAAGGTACGAGCAGTACTTC. It translates to CAITDGERYEQYF.

The rearrangement joins TRBV6-1 to TRBJ2-1; 9 bases are shared with TRBD1. Germline V gene lookup returns CDR1 MNHNS and CDR2 SASEGT. The CDR3 contains 15 residues. Trimming at V came to 4 bases and at J to 4 bases, leaving 5 bases not matched to a gene. The CDR3 DNA reads as TGTGCCAGCAGTGGAGGGACAGGGTTGTACAATGAGCAGTTCTTC. Amino acid sequence: CASSGGTGLYNEQFF.

The rearrangement uses TRBV2 and TRBJ1-2, with 8 bases identical to TRBD1. The CDR3 spans 15 residues. V shed 6 bases and J 5 bases; nucleotides not matched to a gene: 11. Germline CDR1 reads SNHLY; CDR2 reads FYNNEI. CDR3 protein: CASSPGQGQGYGYTF. Here the CDR3 DNA reads TGTGCCAGCAGCCCCGGACAGGGCCAAGGTTATGGCTACACCTTC. The full variable domain, rest sourced from reference TRBV2 and TRBJ1-2, is EPEVTQTPSHQVTQMGQEVILRCVPISNHLYFYWYRQILGQKVEFLVSFYNNEISEKSEIFDDQFSVERPDGSNFTLKIRSTKLEDSAMYFCASSPGQGQGYGYTFGSGTRLTVV.

The genes are TRBV11-3 and TRBJ1-6; the D gene is possibly TRBD1 (5 bases). The CDR3 totals 15 residues. The germline V gene encodes CDR1 SGHNT and CDR2 YENEEA. Deletions cut 0 bases from V and 6 bases from J, with 9 bases between. The CDR3 is CASSLERGPNSPLHF. DNA of the CDR3: TGTGCCAGCAGCTTAGAGAGGGGACCTAATTCACCCCTCCACTTT.

The table lists this clone with a few counts. V and J are TRBV19 and TRBJ2-2, with 7 bases aligning to TRBD2. V shed 4 bases and J 7 bases; nucleotides not matched to a gene: 6. The germline V gene has CDR1 LNHDA and CDR2 SQIVND (reference sequence). The CDR3 loop spans 14 amino acids. This CDR3 reads CASSRGRAVGELFF. The DNA for the CDR3 is TGTGCCAGTAGTAGAGGGAGGGCCGTCGGGGAGCTGTTTTTT.

The chain employs TRBV21-1 and TRBJ1-5; the listed D gene, TRBD1, was not tested against the DNA. TRBV21-1 is recorded as a pseudogene. This CDR3 has 18 amino acids. The CDR3 DNA follows: TGTGCCAGCAGGAAGGACCCAGGGGGTGTTACTAGCAATCAGCCCCAGCATTTT. Protein product: CASRKDPGGVTSNQPQHF.

V gene TRBV2 combines with J gene TRBJ2-1, with D maybe TRBD1 (5 bases). Trimming took 0 bases from V and 6 from J, leaving 9 bases between them. The germline V gene encodes CDR1 SNHLY and CDR2 FYNNEI. The CDR3 totals 14 residues. CDR3 coding DNA: TGTGCCAGCAGTGAAGCGACAGCAAGCAATGAGCAGTTCTTC. This gives the protein CASSEATASNEQFF.

In nucleotides, the CDR3 is TGTGCCAGCCAATCCCTCCAGGCGATCCAAGAGACCCAGTACTTC. It specifies CASQSLQAIQETQYF. This rearrangement joins TRBV11-1 to TRBJ2-5; D is uncertain. There are 15 residues in the CDR3. Trimming removed 8 bases at V and 1 base at J, with 17 bases between. From germline, CDR1 is SGHAT and CDR2 FQDESV (reference sequence). The variable domain in full, with the rest retrieved from reference TRBV11-1 and TRBJ2-5, is EAEVAQSPRYKITEKSQAVAFWCDPISGHATLYWYRQILGQGPELLVQFQDESVVDDSQLPKDRFSAERLKGVDSTLKIQPAELGDSAMYLCASQSLQAIQETQYFGPGTRLLVL.

The chain couples TRBV7-6 to TRBJ2-7, with 13 bases that match TRBD2. The CDR3 is 17 residues long. V gave up 5 bases and J gave up 0 bases; unmatched junction bases: 7. Germline V gene sequence: CDR1 SGHVS, CDR2 FNYEAQ. CDR3 nucleotide sequence: TGTGCCAGCAGCAGCTCTCGGACTAGCGGGAGCTCCTACGAGCAGTACTTC. Amino acids: CASSSSRTSGSSYEQYF. Full variable domain (remainder filled in from reference TRBV7-6 and TRBJ2-7): GAGVSQSPRYKVTKRGQDVALRCDPISGHVSLYWYRQALGQGPEFLTYFNYEAQQDKSGLPNDRFSAERPEGSISTLTIQRTEQRDSAMYRCASSSSRTSGSSYEQYFGPGTRLTVT.

This clone was found a few times. This chain uses TRBV9 with TRBJ2-3; 14 positions agree with TRBD2. V dropped 4 bases and J dropped 6; count of bases not matched to a gene: 4. Looked up from germline, CDR1 is SGDLS and CDR2 is YYNGEE. The CDR3 is made up of 15 amino acids. CDR3 loop: CASSTGLAGADTQYF. DNA of the CDR3: TGTGCCAGCAGCACGGGACTAGCGGGAGCTGATACGCAGTATTTT.